These 32 T cell receptor beta chains share one sample of origin, sequenced in a study of cytomegalovirus exposure and HLA in healthy donors. The PCR used 60 Vbeta and 13 Jbeta primers. Profiled with immunoSEQ multiplex PCR; TCRdb holds only in-frame clones, not every one. This sample carries about 150,000 clones, 75% to 90% of them seen once, and the ten largest clones take 6.3%. The specimen sequenced was PBMCs. Source of these receptors: a male donor in good health and CMV-seropositive.

This clone was detected a few times. J is TRBJ2-3 and V is TRBV5-4; a weak D match, TRBD1 (5 bases). Between the trimmed V and J ends, which lost 3 bases and 0 bases, there was a span of 8 bases. Germline lookup yields CDR1 SGHNT and CDR2 YYREEE (reference sequence). This CDR3 comprises 14 residues. CDR3 sequence reads: CASSSRVSTDTQYF. CDR3 bases: TGTGCCAGCAGCTCCAGGGTAAGCACAGATACGCAGTATTTT. The variable domain in full, completed from reference TRBV5-4 and TRBJ2-3, reads ETGVTQSPTHLIKTRGQQVTLRCSSQSGHNTVSWYQQALGQGPQFIFQYYREEENGRGNFPPRFSGLQFPNYSSELNVNALELDDSALYLCASSSRVSTDTQYFGPGTRLTVL.

The count of this clone is one. V usage is TRBV11-2 and J usage is TRBJ2-3; D is undetermined. V was shortened by 1 base and J by 2 bases, with 13 bases between the two germline ends. The CDR3 spans 16 residues. Per the germline V gene, CDR1 is SGHAT and CDR2 is FQNNGV. CDR3 in DNA: TGTGCCAGCAGCTTAGCGGTGTTTGGTTCCACAGATACGCAGTATTTT. Translation gives CASSLAVFGSTDTQYF.

The rearrangement joins TRBV9 to TRBJ2-7; TRBD2 aligns across 14 bases. The CDR3 is made up of 16 amino acids. Germline-derived CDR1 and CDR2 are SGDLS and YYNGEE. V gave up 7 bases and J gave up 3 bases; unmatched junction bases: 9. The CDR3 loop is CASSMGLAGDHYEQYF. The CDR3 DNA follows: TGTGCCAGCTCCATGGGACTAGCGGGAGACCACTACGAGCAGTACTTC.

This clone was seen a handful of times. The chain carries TRBV6-5 and TRBJ2-7; tentative D call: TRBD2 (5 bases). Germline CDR1 MNHEY, CDR2 SVGAGI. V lost 2 bases, J lost 3 bases, and 8 bases lay in between. The CDR3 extends over 13 amino acids. Here the CDR3 reads CASSYEEDYEQYF. CDR3 DNA sequence: TGTGCCAGCAGTTACGAGGAGGACTACGAGCAGTACTTC.

The V call is TRBV7-9, the J call TRBJ2-7; 11 bases are shared with TRBD2. CDR1 is SEHNR, CDR2 FQNEAQ, per germline (reference sequence). V lost 3 bases, J lost 5 bases, and 9 bases stayed unmatched. This CDR3 is 16 amino acids long. The DNA of the CDR3 is TGTGCCAGCAGCTTCGGCCTAGCGGGAGGTGGCGACGAGCAGTACTTC. Protein product: CASSFGLAGGGDEQYF.

The sample holds a few counts of this clone. J is TRBJ1-6 and V is TRBV28; D gene uncertain. The V end lost 5 bases, the J end lost 0 bases, and 11 bases lay between the germline ends. CDR1 is MDHEN, CDR2 SYDVKM, per germline. The CDR3 loop spans 16 amino acids. DNA of the CDR3: TGTGCCAGCAGTCTCACACAGAGCTCCTATAATTCACCCCTCCACTTT. Its translation is CASSLTQSSYNSPLHF.

The rearrangement links TRBV7-2 to TRBJ2-5, with D tentatively TRBD2 (6 bases). Trimming left V 5 bases short and J 7 bases short, with 14 bases between. The CDR3 runs 13 residues. The germline CDR1 and CDR2 sequences are SGHTA and FQGNSA. The CDR3 DNA reads as TGTGCCAGCAGCGTCACTACTAGCCTGACCCAGTACTTC. This translates into CASSVTTSLTQYF.

This chain uses TRBV7-8 with TRBJ2-2; D gene ambiguous. CDR3 length equals 14 residues. Germline V gene lookup returns CDR1 SGHVS and CDR2 FQNEAQ. V lost 0 bases, J lost 9 bases, and 11 bases lay in between. The CDR3 is CASSLAGQSRELFF. The CDR3 DNA is TGTGCCAGCAGCTTAGCGGGCCAGTCTCGGGAGCTGTTTTTT. Looking up the rest from reference TRBV7-8 and TRBJ2-2 gives the full variable domain: GAGVSQSPRYKVAKRGQDVALRCDPISGHVSLFWYQQALGQGPEFLTYFQNEAQLDKSGLPSDRFFAERPEGSVSTLKIQRTQQEDSAVYLCASSLAGQSRELFFGEGSRLTVL.

The chain recombines TRBV9 with TRBJ1-2, with D unresolved. This CDR3 is built from 13 residues. V lost 1 base, J lost 1 base, and 5 bases lay in between. Germline CDR1 SGDLS, CDR2 YYNGEE. CDR3: CASSVSVNYGYTF. CDR3 sequence (DNA): TGTGCCAGCAGCGTATCGGTTAACTATGGCTACACCTTC. The variable domain in full, completed from reference TRBV9 and TRBJ1-2, reads DSGVTQTPKHLITATGQRVTLRCSPRSGDLSVYWYQQSLDQGLQFLIQYYNGEERAKGNILERFSAQQFPDLHSELNLSSLELGDSALYFCASSVSVNYGYTFGSGTRLTVV.

The CDR3 protein is CASLMDRSPYEQYF. The CDR3 nucleotides read TGTGCCAGCCTTATGGACAGGTCCCCCTACGAGCAGTACTTC. J is TRBJ2-5 and V is TRBV6-1; TRBD1 matches 7 bases. The closer fit of TRBJ2-7 to the DNA end suggests the J call may be wrong. Germline V CDR1 and CDR2: MNHNS, SASEGT. This CDR3 is built from 14 residues.

As to this clone: Other DNA sequences in the same sample also yield this CDR3. This rearrangement joins TRBV7-9 to TRBJ2-5; D is perhaps TRBD1 (6 bases). The CDR3 has 14 amino acids. The ends were cut back, 6 bases at V and 1 base at J, with 12 bases in the middle. Germline-derived CDR1 and CDR2 are SEHNR and FQNEAQ (reference sequence). The CDR3: CASRGRGTQETQYF. The CDR3 DNA follows: TGTGCCAGCAGAGGCAGGGGAACCCAAGAGACCCAGTACTTC.

The rearrangement uses TRBV4-3 and TRBJ2-7; 10 nucleotides match TRBD2. CDR1 is LGHNA, CDR2 YSLEER, per germline. V gave up 1 base and J gave up 6 bases; unmatched junction bases: 9. The CDR3 runs 16 residues. The CDR3 here is CASSQAVGLAGAEQYF. CDR3 nucleotides: TGCGCCAGCAGCCAAGCGGTGGGGCTAGCGGGAGCCGAGCAGTACTTC.

This clone appeared once. The chain carries TRBV11-3 and TRBJ2-7; 8 bases agree with TRBD2. The CDR3 runs 14 residues. CDR1 is SGHNT, CDR2 YENEEA, per germline. Unmatched junction bases numbered 1, after V lost 1 base and J lost 2 bases. CDR3 DNA sequence: TGTGCCAGCAGCTTAGCCGGGAGGGCCTACGAGCAGTACTTC. Amino acids: CASSLAGRAYEQYF.

This chain joins TRBV28 and TRBJ2-2; TRBD2 aligns across 14 bases. V was pared by 3 bases and J by 6 bases, with 12 bases of the junction left unmatched. The length of the CDR3 is 19 residues. The germline CDR1 and CDR2 sequences are MDHEN and SYDVKM. Here the CDR3 reads CASSLGATSGRAHAGELFF. The CDR3 coding sequence is TGTGCCAGCAGTTTGGGGGCGACTAGCGGGAGGGCCCACGCCGGGGAGCTGTTTTTT.

Regarding this clone: A read error may account for a junction end that differs from germline. The gene calls are TRBV6-5 and TRBJ2-4; TRBD1 agrees at 9 bases. The CDR3 runs 13 residues. CDR1 and CDR2 (germline): MNHEY, SVGAGI. CDR3 coding DNA: TGTGCCAGCAGGGGACAGGGTGCATTAGAAGTGGACTTC. This gives the protein CASRGQGALEVDF.

This clone was found a few times. The gene calls are TRBV4-3 and TRBJ1-6; tentative D call: TRBD1 (6 bases). Germline lookup yields CDR1 LGHNA and CDR2 YSLEER. Trimming pared 1 base from V and 7 bases from J, leaving 11 bases between. The CDR3 is 15 amino acids. The CDR3 sequence: CASSQVIGQNSPLHF. Here the CDR3 DNA reads TGCGCCAGCAGCCAAGTGATCGGACAGAATTCACCCCTCCACTTT.

The CDR3: CASHAGWAETQYF. CDR3 in DNA: TGTGCCAGCCATGCTGGATGGGCTGAGACCCAGTACTTC. The chain recombines TRBV7-2 with TRBJ2-5, with D uncertain. The germline V gene encodes CDR1 SGHTA and CDR2 FQGNSA. The V gene lost 8 bases and the J gene lost 5 bases, with 15 bases spanning the gap. The CDR3 loop spans 13 amino acids.

As regards this clone: Relative to the germline gene, one junction end is altered; a read error may explain this. The chain employs TRBV7-7 and TRBJ2-3, with 11 bases matching TRBD2. Germline V gene data show CDR1 as SSHAT and CDR2 as FNYEAQ (reference sequence). The CDR3 is made up of 16 amino acids. The CDR3 sequence is CASSFSSGRGTDTQYF. The CDR3 coding sequence is TGTGCTAGCAGCTTTAGTAGCGGGAGGGGCACAGATACGCAGTATTTT.

The genes are TRBV6-5 and TRBJ2-7; 7 nucleotides match TRBD2. CDR1 and CDR2 from the germline V gene are MNHEY and SVGAGI. Germline trimming cut 6 bases from V and 2 bases from J; bases unmatched to any gene: 10. The CDR3 extends over 15 amino acids. Here the CDR3 DNA reads TGTGCCAGCAGAGCAAGCGGGATGTTAACCTACGAGCAGTACTTC. It yields the protein CASRASGMLTYEQYF.

The chain couples TRBV9 to TRBJ1-1; 9 bases match TRBD1. After removal of 3 bases from V and 0 bases from J, the junction contained 3 bases not matched to a gene. There are 15 residues in the CDR3. Germline CDR1 SGDLS, CDR2 YYNGEE. CDR3 in amino acids: CASSERTGVNTEAFF. The CDR3 coding sequence is TGTGCCAGCAGCGAAAGGACAGGGGTGAACACTGAAGCTTTCTTT.

This rearrangement joins TRBV18 to TRBJ2-7, with a possible D match to TRBD1 (5 bases). The CDR3 runs to 17 residues. Deletions cut 2 bases from V and 5 bases from J, with 22 bases between. Germline CDR1 KGHSH, CDR2 LQKENI. CDR3 in DNA: TGTGCCAGCTCACCAAGGGGTAGTGGCGGTTTCAGAGACGAGCAGTACTTC. This codes for CASSPRGSGGFRDEQYF.

A few counts support this clone. The chain carries TRBV11-3 and TRBJ2-5; D remains ambiguous. CDR1 is SGHNT and CDR2 is YENEEA in the germline V gene. Deletions cut 5 bases from V and 1 base from J, with 17 bases between. This CDR3 contains 16 residues. CDR3 in amino acids: CASSPPQDIAQETQYF. The CDR3 nucleotides are TGTGCCAGCAGCCCCCCGCAAGACATCGCCCAAGAGACCCAGTACTTC.

This chain connects TRBV6-5 to TRBJ2-3; D not certain. V dropped 10 bases and J dropped 1 base, with 12 bases sitting between them. The CDR3 is made up of 13 amino acids. Germline V gene sequence: CDR1 MNHEY, CDR2 SVGAGI. CDR3 protein: CATRSAGTDTQYF. CDR3 in DNA: TGTGCCACCCGAAGCGCGGGCACAGATACGCAGTATTTT.

This clone has just a few counts. This chain connects TRBV7-9 to TRBJ2-1, with TRBD2 identical over 9 bases. V lost 4 bases, J lost 7 bases, and 8 bases stayed unmatched. The CDR3 is 15 amino acids. CDR1 is SEHNR, CDR2 FQNEAQ, per germline (reference sequence). The CDR3 DNA reads TGTGCCAGCAGCTCGGCGGGAGGGCCGGGTAATGAGCAGTTCTTC. Translated, it gives CASSSAGGPGNEQFF.

The V call is TRBV19, the J call TRBJ1-3, with a tentative D call TRBD1 (5 bases). Trimming shortened V by 5 bases and J by 3 bases, and 8 bases separated the two germline ends. There are 13 residues in the CDR3. Germline CDR1 reads LNHDA; CDR2 reads SQIVND (reference sequence). The CDR3 loop is CASSPGNGNTIYF. The CDR3 DNA is TGTGCCAGTAGTCCAGGGAATGGAAACACCATATATTTT.

V gene TRBV19 combines with J gene TRBJ1-2; 7 bases align to TRBD1. V lost 5 bases, J lost 6 bases, and 0 bases stayed unmatched. The CDR3 loop spans 11 amino acids. Germline CDR1 reads LNHDA; CDR2 reads SQIVND (reference sequence). In DNA form, the CDR3 reads TGTGCCAGTAGTGACAGGGATGGCTACACCTTC. Residues: CASSDRDGYTF.

The genes are TRBV11-2 and TRBJ2-7, with a tentative D call TRBD1 (5 bases). The CDR3 extends over 14 amino acids. Germline V lookup: CDR1 SGHAT, CDR2 FQNNGV. V was clipped by 5 bases and J by 0 bases, with 11 bases between them. CDR3 DNA sequence: TGTGCCAGCAGCGTTAGGCAGGGCTCCTACGAGCAGTACTTC. Protein sequence: CASSVRQGSYEQYF.

This chain joins TRBV5-1 and TRBJ1-6; 8 bases fit TRBD1. Germline-derived CDR1 and CDR2 are SGHRS and YFSETQ. The length of the CDR3 is 15 residues. With 0 bases clipped from V and 10 bases from J, the junction kept 6 bases outside the gene matches. In nucleotides, the CDR3 is TGCGCCAGCAGCTTGGCCGCGACAGGGGCCTCACCCCTCCACTTT. This translates into CASSLAATGASPLHF.

The V call is TRBV4-3, the J call TRBJ2-7, with TRBD1 matching over 11 bases. Germline CDR1 is LGHNA and CDR2 is YSLEER. The CDR3 spans 14 residues. V dropped 4 bases and J dropped 3; count of bases not matched to a gene: 2. The CDR3 DNA follows: TGCGCCAGCAGCCCCGGGACAGGGGGCTACGAGCAGTACTTC. Amino acids: CASSPGTGGYEQYF.

The rearrangement joins TRBV15 to TRBJ2-7; 7 bases map to TRBD2. The CDR3 is 15 amino acids. Unmatched junction bases numbered 10, after V lost 1 base and J lost 7 bases. CDR1 is LNHNV and CDR2 is YYDKDF in the germline V gene (reference sequence). The CDR3 protein is CATSRVRGRAGEQYF. CDR3 DNA: TGTGCCACCAGCAGAGTACGAGGGAGGGCCGGGGAGCAGTACTTC.

The V and J genes are TRBV9 and TRBJ2-7; 14 bases fit TRBD2. V lost 3 bases, J lost 7 bases, and 12 bases stayed unmatched. Germline-derived CDR1 and CDR2 are SGDLS and YYNGEE. The CDR3 runs to 17 residues. The CDR3 sequence is CASSATGTSGSRGEQYF. CDR3 coding DNA: TGTGCCAGCAGCGCTACTGGGACTAGCGGGAGCCGGGGGGAGCAGTACTTC.

This chain connects TRBV6-1 to TRBJ1-6; D not resolved. There are 17 residues in the CDR3. V was clipped by 2 bases and J by 2 bases, with 13 bases between them. CDR1 and CDR2 from the germline V gene are MNHNS and SASEGT. The CDR3 loop reads CASSEIQASPYNSPLHF. CDR3 nucleotide sequence: TGTGCCAGCAGTGAAATCCAGGCGAGCCCCTATAATTCACCCCTCCACTTT.